Below are 6 T cell receptor beta chains sequenced from a single sample in a study of blood T cell repertoires in COVID-19 (dated by TCRdb to about 2020). Library preparation was by the immunoSEQ multiplex PCR assay. The table comes from immuneACCESS by way of TCRdb, which keeps in-frame sequences with V and J called. Part of the clones is missing from these tables; in studies checked, under half for an unresolved V gene and the rest for unknown reasons. The sample yields roughly 41,000 clones; approximately 85% were counted once. The top ten clones comprise 15% to 18% of the sample. Sequencing was done on a sample of peripheral blood. These receptors were collected from a human donor in a cohort sampled during active COVID-19. The donor label of this sample is uncertain.

The gene calls are TRBV3-1 (or the pseudogene TRBV3-2) and TRBJ1-6; D is unclear. CDR3 length: 14 residues. The V and J ends lost 0 bases and 7 bases respectively, with 7 bases between them. CDR1 and CDR2 (germline): LGHDT, YNNKEL (reference sequence). CDR3 residues: CASSQEIPNSPLHF. The CDR3 DNA reads TGTGCCAGCAGCCAAGAAATTCCGAATTCACCCCTCCACTTT.

The CDR3 DNA reads TGTGCCAGCAGTTACACGAGGACAGGGCTCTCCTACGAGCAGTACTTC. This encodes CASSYTRTGLSYEQYF. The chain is built from TRBV6-6 and TRBJ2-7; 8 nucleotides align to TRBD1. In germline, CDR1 is MNHNY, CDR2 SVGAGI (reference sequence). The trim removed 2 bases at V and 0 bases at J, leaving 6 bases unmatched. The CDR3 spans 16 residues.

V and J are TRBV5-4 and TRBJ2-1; 8 bases line up with TRBD2. The CDR3 has 15 residues. Germline V gene data show CDR1 as SGHNT and CDR2 as YYREEE (reference sequence). Trimming at V came to 7 bases and at J to 0 bases, leaving 6 bases not matched to a gene. As DNA, the CDR3 is TGTGCCAGCTCCCCCCGGGGGGGCTCCTACAATGAGCAGTTCTTC. Translated: CASSPRGGSYNEQFF.

The chain combines TRBV20-1 with TRBJ1-6; D may be TRBD1 (6 bases). This CDR3 is 13 amino acids long. Germline V CDR1 and CDR2: DFQATT, SNEGSKA (reference sequence). V was cut by 3 bases and J by 7 bases, with 10 bases left in between. CDR3 loop: CSASLDRNSPLHF. The CDR3 DNA follows: TGCAGTGCTAGTTTGGACAGAAATTCACCCCTCCACTTT.

This clone showed up just once. This chain links TRBV28 with TRBJ2-7, with D uncertain. Germline V gene data show CDR1 as MDHEN and CDR2 as SYDVKM. The V end was cut by 3 bases, the J end by 2 bases, with 11 bases between. This CDR3 is built from 14 residues. The CDR3 spells CASSLWRSPYEQYF. CDR3 DNA sequence: TGTGCCAGCAGTTTGTGGCGGTCCCCCTACGAGCAGTACTTC.

The chain has TRBV18 and TRBJ1-2; D remains unclear. The V gene's germline CDR1 is KGHSH and CDR2 LQKENI. This CDR3 has 13 amino acids. Deletions cut 6 bases from V and 6 bases from J, with 14 bases between. CDR3 DNA sequence: TGTGCCAGCTCCACCGGGGTGGAAAATGGCTACACCTTC. It codes for CASSTGVENGYTF.